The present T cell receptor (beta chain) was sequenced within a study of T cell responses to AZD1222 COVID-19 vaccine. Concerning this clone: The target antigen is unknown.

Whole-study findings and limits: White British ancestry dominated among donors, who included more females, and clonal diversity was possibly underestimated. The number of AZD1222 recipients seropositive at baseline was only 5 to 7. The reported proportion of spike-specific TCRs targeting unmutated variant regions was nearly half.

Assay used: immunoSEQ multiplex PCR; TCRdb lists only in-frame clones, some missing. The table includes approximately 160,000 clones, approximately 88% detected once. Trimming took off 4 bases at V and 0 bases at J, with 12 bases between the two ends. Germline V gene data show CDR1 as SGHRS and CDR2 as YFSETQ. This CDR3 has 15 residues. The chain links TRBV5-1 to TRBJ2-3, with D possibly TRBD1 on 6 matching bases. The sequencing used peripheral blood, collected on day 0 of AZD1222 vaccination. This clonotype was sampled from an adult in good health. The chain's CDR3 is CASSRRGWSTDTQYF. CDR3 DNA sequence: TGCGCCAGCAGCCGCAGGGGATGGAGCACAGATACGCAGTATTTT.